This T cell receptor beta chain originates from a study of shared clonotypes between healthy human individuals. Study-level findings and limits: Blood alone was sampled, and tissue repertoires likely differ. A limitation of the genetic and exposure-history diversity represented arose from few donors.

A deep-level run was used for the assay. The data were produced by immunoSEQ multiplex PCR, yet TCRdb's version contains in-frame clones alone and is incomplete. The top ten clones hold 0.9% to 1.4% of a sample with some 2,000,000 clones, over 85% of them seen once. Worth noting for this clone: Its antigen remains unknown.

The CDR3 consists of 11 residues. CDR1 is SGDLS and CDR2 is YYNGEE in the germline V gene. V was trimmed by 4 bases and J by 3 bases, leaving 4 bases between them. Naive CD8 populations comprised CD45RO-negative cells positively selected for CCR7, excluding terminally differentiated effector memory CD45RA+ cells. This rearrangement joins TRBV9 to TRBJ1-1; D not certain. The source of this sequence is a man between 18 and 29 years old in good health. The sample comprised naive CD8+ T cells sorted from blood. This CDR3 is CASSRDTEAFF. Written as DNA, the CDR3 is TGTGCCAGCAGCAGGGACACTGAAGCTTTCTTT.